This T cell receptor (beta chain) came from a study of T-cell reconstitution after alpha-beta-depleted transplantation in children. Preparation of the TCRbeta library used unique molecular identifiers. TCRdb re-called the PCR reads through MiXCR, storing one row per CDR3 protein. The table lists fewer than 350,000 distinct CDR3 sequences, about 7.3% of them singletons. A note on this clonotype: The antigen is undetermined.

Study findings and constraints: About two months after transplant, alpha-beta T cells reportedly came from several hundred expanded graft clones. At one year after transplant, newly produced T cells mostly accounted for T-cell counts and diversity.

The sequencing here drew on peripheral blood, taken 360 days after TCRalphabeta/CD19-depleted stem cell transplant. This clonotype originated in a female patient aged 2-15 years who had a stem cell transplant for Fanconi anemia, so the T cells may come from the graft donor.

In DNA form, the CDR3 reads TGCAGCGTTGAGGAGAATAACACTGAAGCTTTCTTT. As protein: CSVEENNTEAFF. The gene calls are TRBV29-1 and TRBJ1-1; D remains ambiguous. Germline V gene lookup returns CDR1 SQVTM and CDR2 ANQGSEA. The CDR3 runs 12 residues. Trimming took 3 bases from V and 2 from J, leaving 7 bases between them.